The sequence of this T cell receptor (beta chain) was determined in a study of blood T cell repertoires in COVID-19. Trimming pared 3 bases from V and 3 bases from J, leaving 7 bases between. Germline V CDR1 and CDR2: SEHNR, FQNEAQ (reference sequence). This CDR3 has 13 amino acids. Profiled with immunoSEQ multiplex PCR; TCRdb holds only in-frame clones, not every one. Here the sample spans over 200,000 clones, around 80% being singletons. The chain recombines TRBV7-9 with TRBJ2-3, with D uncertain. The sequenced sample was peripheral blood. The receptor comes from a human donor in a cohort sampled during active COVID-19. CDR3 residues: CASSFTGTDTQYF. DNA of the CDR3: TGTGCCAGCAGCTTTACCGGGACAGATACGCAGTATTTT.